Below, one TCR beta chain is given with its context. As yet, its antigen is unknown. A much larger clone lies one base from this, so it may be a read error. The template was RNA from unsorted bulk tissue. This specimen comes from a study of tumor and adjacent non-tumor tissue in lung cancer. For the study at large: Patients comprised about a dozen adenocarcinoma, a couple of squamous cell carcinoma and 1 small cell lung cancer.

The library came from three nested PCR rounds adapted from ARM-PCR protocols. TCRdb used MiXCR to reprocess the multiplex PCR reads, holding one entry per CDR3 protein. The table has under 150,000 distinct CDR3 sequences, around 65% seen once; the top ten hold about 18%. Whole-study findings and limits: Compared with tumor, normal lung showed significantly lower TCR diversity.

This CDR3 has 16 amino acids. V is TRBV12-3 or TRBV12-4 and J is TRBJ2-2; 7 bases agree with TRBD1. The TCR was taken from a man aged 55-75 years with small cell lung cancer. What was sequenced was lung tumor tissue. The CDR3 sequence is CASTGGDRANSGELFF. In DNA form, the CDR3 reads TGTGCCAGCACTGGGGGCGACAGGGCGAACAGCGGGGAGCTGTTTTTT.